This entry describes one TCR beta chain. Its target is unknown. This sample includes further DNA sequences coding for the same CDR3. The repertoire was sequenced with immunoSEQ multiplex PCR; TCRdb's copy has only in-frame clones and lacks some. The repertoire holds 20,000 or so clones, with about 81% as singletons. Germline V lookup: CDR1 SGHTA, CDR2 FQGNSA. The germline V and J ends were trimmed by 1 base and 5 bases, with 6 bases remaining between them. This CDR3 contains 13 residues. Every patient experienced relapse after autologous stem cell transplantation, and brentuximab vedotin exposure varied. The record originates from a study of PD-1 blockade in classical Hodgkin lymphoma. Study-level points and caveats: After ASCT, patients who started nivolumab under 1 year later were excluded. The study found that TCR diversity rose significantly by C4D1 in CD4+ but not CD8+ cells.

The sequenced sample was peripheral blood mononuclear cells (PBMCs), obtained at baseline. The source is a human donor with classical Hodgkin lymphoma. The chain joins TRBV7-2 to TRBJ2-4, with D hard to call. The CDR3 is CASSLGTENIQYF. The CDR3 DNA sequence: TGTGCCAGCAGCTTAGGAACAGAAAACATTCAGTACTTC. The full variable domain, rest sourced from reference TRBV7-2 and TRBJ2-4, is GAGVSQSPSNKVTEKGKDVELRCDPISGHTALYWYRQSLGQGLEFLIYFQGNSAPDKSGLPSDRFSAERTGGSVSTLTIQRTQQEDSAVYLCASSLGTENIQYFGAGTRLSVL.